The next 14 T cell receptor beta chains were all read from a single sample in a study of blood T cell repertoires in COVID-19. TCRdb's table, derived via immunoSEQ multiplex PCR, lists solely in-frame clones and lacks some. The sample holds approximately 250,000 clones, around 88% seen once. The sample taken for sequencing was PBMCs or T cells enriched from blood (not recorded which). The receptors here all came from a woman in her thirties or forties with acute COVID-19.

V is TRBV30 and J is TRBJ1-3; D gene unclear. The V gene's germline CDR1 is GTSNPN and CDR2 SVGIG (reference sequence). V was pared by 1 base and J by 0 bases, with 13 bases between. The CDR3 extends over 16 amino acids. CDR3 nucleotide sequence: TGTGCCTGGAGTGCCCCGGACGGGGACTCTGGAAACACCATATATTTT. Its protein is CAWSAPDGDSGNTIYF. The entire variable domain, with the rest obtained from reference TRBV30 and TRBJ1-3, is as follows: SQTIHQWPATLVQPVGSPLSLECTVEGTSNPNLYWYRQAAGRGLQLLFYSVGIGQISSEVPQNLSASRPQDRQFILSSKKLLLSDSGFYLCAWSAPDGDSGNTIYFGEGSWLTVV.

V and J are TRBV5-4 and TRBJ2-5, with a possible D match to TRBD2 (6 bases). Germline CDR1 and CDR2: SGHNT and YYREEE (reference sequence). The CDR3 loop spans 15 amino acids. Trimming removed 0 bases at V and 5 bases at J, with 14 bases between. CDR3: CASSLAAGSRETQYF. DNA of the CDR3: TGTGCCAGCAGCTTGGCGGCGGGATCTAGGGAGACCCAGTACTTC.

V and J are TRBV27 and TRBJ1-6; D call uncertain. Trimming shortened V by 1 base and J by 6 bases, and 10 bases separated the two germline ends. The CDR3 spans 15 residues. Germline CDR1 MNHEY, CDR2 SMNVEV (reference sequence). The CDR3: CASSLFHTFNSPLHF. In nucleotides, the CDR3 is TGTGCCAGCAGTTTATTTCACACCTTTAATTCACCCCTCCACTTT.

CDR3 in amino acids: CASTLGQGAGELFF. The CDR3, as DNA: TGTGCCAGCACGCTAGGGCAGGGGGCCGGGGAGCTGTTTTTT. The chain recombines TRBV2 with TRBJ2-2; 7 nucleotides match TRBD1. V lost 7 bases to trimming and J lost 6 bases; unmatched junction nucleotides: 8. The CDR3 is 14 amino acids. The germline V gene encodes CDR1 SNHLY and CDR2 FYNNEI.

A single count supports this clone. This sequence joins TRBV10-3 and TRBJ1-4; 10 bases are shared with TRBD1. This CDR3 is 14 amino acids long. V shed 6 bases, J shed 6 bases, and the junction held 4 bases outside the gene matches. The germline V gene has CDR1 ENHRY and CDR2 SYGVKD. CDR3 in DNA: TGTGCCATCAGCGGGGACAGGGGATATGAAAAACTGTTTTTT. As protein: CAISGDRGYEKLFF.

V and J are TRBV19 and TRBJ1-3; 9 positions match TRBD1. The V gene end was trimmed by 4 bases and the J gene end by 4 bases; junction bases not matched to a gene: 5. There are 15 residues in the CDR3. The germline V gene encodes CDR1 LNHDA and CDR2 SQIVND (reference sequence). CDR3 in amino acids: CASSRTGVGGNTIYF. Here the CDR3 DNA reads TGTGCCAGTAGTAGGACAGGGGTCGGAGGAAACACCATATATTTT. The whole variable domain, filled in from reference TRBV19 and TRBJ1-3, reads DGGITQSPKYLFRKEGQNVTLSCEQNLNHDAMYWYRQDPGQGLRLIYYSQIVNDFQKGDIAEGYSVSREKKESFPLTVTSAQKNPTAFYLCASSRTGVGGNTIYFGEGSWLTVV.

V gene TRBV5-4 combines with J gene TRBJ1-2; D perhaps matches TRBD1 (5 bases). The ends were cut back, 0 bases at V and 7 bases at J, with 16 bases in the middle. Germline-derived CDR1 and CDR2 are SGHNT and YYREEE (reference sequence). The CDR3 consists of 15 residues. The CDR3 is CASSLAKVQGGGYTF. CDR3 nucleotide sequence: TGTGCCAGCAGCTTGGCTAAGGTCCAGGGAGGTGGCTACACCTTC.

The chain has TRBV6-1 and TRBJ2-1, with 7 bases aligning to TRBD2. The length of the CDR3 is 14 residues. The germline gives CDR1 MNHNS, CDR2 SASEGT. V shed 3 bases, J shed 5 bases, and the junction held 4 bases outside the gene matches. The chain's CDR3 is CASSERESDNEQFF. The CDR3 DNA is TGTGCCAGCAGTGAGCGGGAGAGCGACAATGAGCAGTTCTTC.

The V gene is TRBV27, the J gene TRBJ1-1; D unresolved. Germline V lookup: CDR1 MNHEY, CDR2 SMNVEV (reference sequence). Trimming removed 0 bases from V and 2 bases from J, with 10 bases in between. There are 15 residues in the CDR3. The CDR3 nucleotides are TGTGCCAGCAGTTTATCGGCGGTCAGAAACACTGAAGCTTTCTTT. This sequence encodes CASSLSAVRNTEAFF.

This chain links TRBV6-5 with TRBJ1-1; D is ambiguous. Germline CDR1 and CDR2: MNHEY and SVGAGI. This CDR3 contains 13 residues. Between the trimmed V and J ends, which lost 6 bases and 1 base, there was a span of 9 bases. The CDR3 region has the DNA TGTGCCAGCAGAAACATAAGGAACACTGAAGCTTTCTTT. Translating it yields CASRNIRNTEAFF.

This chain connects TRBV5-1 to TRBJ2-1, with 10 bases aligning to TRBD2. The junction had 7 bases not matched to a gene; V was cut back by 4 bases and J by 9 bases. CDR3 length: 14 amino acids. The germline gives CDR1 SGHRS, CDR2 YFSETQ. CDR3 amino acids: CASSEGTSEAEQFF. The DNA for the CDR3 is TGCGCCAGCAGCGAAGGGACTAGCGAGGCTGAGCAGTTCTTC.

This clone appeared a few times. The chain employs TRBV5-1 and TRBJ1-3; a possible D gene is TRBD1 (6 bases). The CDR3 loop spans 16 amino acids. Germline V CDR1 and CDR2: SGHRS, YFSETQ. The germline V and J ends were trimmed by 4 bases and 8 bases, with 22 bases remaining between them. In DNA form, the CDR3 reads TGCGCCAGCAGCGGGGATACGGGACACTTACGGGACACCATATATTTT. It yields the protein CASSGDTGHLRDTIYF.

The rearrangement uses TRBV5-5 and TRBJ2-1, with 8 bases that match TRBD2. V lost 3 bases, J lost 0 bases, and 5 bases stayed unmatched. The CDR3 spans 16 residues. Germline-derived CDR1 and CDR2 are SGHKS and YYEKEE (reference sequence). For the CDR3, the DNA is TGTGCCAGCAGCTCCCTGAGCGGGAGCTCCTACAATGAGCAGTTCTTC. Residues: CASSSLSGSSYNEQFF.

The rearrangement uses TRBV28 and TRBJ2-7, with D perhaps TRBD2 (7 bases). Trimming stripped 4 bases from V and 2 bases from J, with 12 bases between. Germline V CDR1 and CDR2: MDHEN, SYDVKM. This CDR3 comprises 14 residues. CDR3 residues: CASSYTGGPYEQYV. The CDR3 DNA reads TGTGCCAGCAGTTATACCGGGGGGCCCTACGAGCAGTACGTC.